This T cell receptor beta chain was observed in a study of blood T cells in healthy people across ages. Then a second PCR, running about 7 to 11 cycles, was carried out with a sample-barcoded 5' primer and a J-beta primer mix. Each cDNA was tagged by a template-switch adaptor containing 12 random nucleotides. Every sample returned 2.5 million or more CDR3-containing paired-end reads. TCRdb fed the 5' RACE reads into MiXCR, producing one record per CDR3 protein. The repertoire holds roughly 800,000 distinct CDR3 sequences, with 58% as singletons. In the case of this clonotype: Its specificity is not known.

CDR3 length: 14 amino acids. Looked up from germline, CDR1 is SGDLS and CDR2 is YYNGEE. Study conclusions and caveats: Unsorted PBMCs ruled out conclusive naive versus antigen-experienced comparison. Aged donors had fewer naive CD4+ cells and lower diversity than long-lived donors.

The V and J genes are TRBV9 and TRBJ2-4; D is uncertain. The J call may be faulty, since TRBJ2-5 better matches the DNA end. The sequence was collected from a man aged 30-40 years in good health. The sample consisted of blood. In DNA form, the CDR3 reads TGTGCCAGCAGCGTAAGTCCGGATGTGCAGACCCAGTACTTC. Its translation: CASSVSPDVQTQYF.